The 26 T cell receptor beta chains in this list originate from one sample, sequenced in a study of blood T cell repertoires in COVID-19. Sequencing was performed with immunoSEQ multiplex PCR; in TCRdb, only in-frame clones are kept and a portion is missing. The sample lists more than 80,000 clones, about two thirds occurring once. Material for sequencing was peripheral blood. These receptors originate from a human donor with acute or convalescent COVID-19. The donor label of this sample is uncertain.

This clone was counted only a few times. The CDR3 reads CASSRLRDFTGGQYF. CDR3 in DNA: TGTGCCAGCAGCCGACTCCGGGACTTCACTGGAGGGCAGTATTTT. The V gene is TRBV7-4, the J gene TRBJ2-3; TRBD2 is a possible D gene (6 bases). The CDR3 sequence is 15 residues long. The germline V gene encodes CDR1 SGHVT and CDR2 SQSDAQ. V was cut by 5 bases and J by 11 bases, with 23 bases left in between.

This chain uses TRBV6-2 or TRBV6-3 with TRBJ2-1; 11 nucleotides align to TRBD2. CDR3 size: 15 residues. Germline lookup yields CDR1 MNHEY and CDR2 SVGEGT. J lost 3 bases, V lost 2 bases, and 0 bases had no gene match. CDR3 nucleotide sequence: TGTGCCAGCAGTTACGGACTAGCGGGCTACAATGAGCAGTTCTTC. This translates into CASSYGLAGYNEQFF.

This sequence joins TRBV5-6 and TRBJ1-5, with TRBD1 as a possible D gene (5 bases). This CDR3 region has 15 residues. V shed 1 base and J shed 5 bases, with 13 bases lying between them. The germline CDR1 and CDR2 sequences are SGHDT and YYEEEE. As DNA, the CDR3 is TGTGCCAGCAGCTTGCGGGGGACTTTTTATCAGCCCCAGCATTTT. Protein product: CASSLRGTFYQPQHF.

This chain joins TRBV10-3 and TRBJ2-1; 11 bases line up with TRBD2. The V gene end was trimmed by 10 bases and the J gene end by 4 bases; junction bases not matched to a gene: 12. This CDR3 is built from 16 residues. Germline V lookup: CDR1 ENHRY, CDR2 SYGVKD. For the CDR3, the DNA is TGTGCCACCAAGGGGGCCCTAGCGGGGGGATACAATGAGCAGTTCTTC. It specifies CATKGALAGGYNEQFF.

The CDR3 is CASSGGDEQFF. CDR3 in DNA: TGTGCCAGCAGCGGGGGGGATGAGCAGTTCTTC. The V call is TRBV11-3, the J call TRBJ2-1, with TRBD2 matching over 7 bases. V shed 5 bases, J shed 8 bases, and the junction held 0 bases outside the gene matches. Germline V gene data show CDR1 as SGHNT and CDR2 as YENEEA. The CDR3 totals 11 residues.

A few counts support this clone. The gene calls are TRBV19 and TRBJ2-5; TRBD1 is a possible D gene (6 bases). Germline-derived CDR1 and CDR2 are LNHDA and SQIVND (reference sequence). Trimming cost V 6 bases and J 1 base, with 12 bases left between them. The CDR3 has 14 amino acids. The CDR3 coding sequence is TGTGCCAGTAGGTCGCGGACAGTCCAAGAGACCCAGTACTTC. This gives the protein CASRSRTVQETQYF.

The chain joins TRBV5-4 to TRBJ2-5, with 11 bases identical to TRBD2. The length of the CDR3 is 15 residues. Per germline, CDR1 SGHNT and CDR2 YYREEE (reference sequence). J gave up 2 bases and V 2 bases, and 2 bases lay outside the gene matches. This CDR3 is CASSFPSGGQETQYF. CDR3 nucleotides: TGTGCCAGCAGCTTTCCTAGCGGGGGGCAAGAGACCCAGTACTTC.

The V gene is TRBV7-9, the J gene TRBJ2-3; D call uncertain. The CDR3 runs 14 residues. CDR1 and CDR2 (germline): SEHNR, FQNEAQ (reference sequence). With 3 bases removed from V and 2 bases from J, the gap between germline ends came to 9 bases. This CDR3 is CASSLEKYTDTQYF. CDR3 DNA: TGTGCCAGCAGCTTGGAGAAATACACAGATACGCAGTATTTT.

The genes are TRBV24-1 and TRBJ2-7; tentatively, D is TRBD1 (5 bases). With 3 bases removed from V and 1 base from J, the gap between germline ends came to 12 bases. CDR1 and CDR2 from the germline V gene are KGHDR and SFDVKD. CDR3 length: 15 amino acids. The CDR3 nucleotides read TGTGCCACCAGTGATCTGAGACAGCTTTCCTACGAGCAGTACTTC. Translated: CATSDLRQLSYEQYF.

This clone was counted a few times. V gene TRBV7-6 combines with J gene TRBJ1-6; maybe TRBD1 (5 bases). Trimming stripped 5 bases from V and 10 bases from J, with 18 bases between. Germline lookup yields CDR1 SGHVS and CDR2 FNYEAQ. CDR3 length: 15 residues. The CDR3 loop reads CASSVSGAGRSPLHF. The CDR3 region has the DNA TGTGCCAGCAGCGTGAGCGGAGCAGGGAGGTCACCCCTCCACTTT.

The V and J genes are TRBV6-2 or TRBV6-3 and TRBJ2-5; 7 bases map to TRBD1. Trimming cost V 2 bases and J 5 bases; bases outside gene matches: 8. The germline V gene encodes CDR1 MNHEY and CDR2 SVGEGT. The length of the CDR3 is 15 residues. DNA for the CDR3: TGTGCCAGCAGTTACCCGGACAGGCCTGGGGAGACCCAGTACTTC. Amino acid sequence: CASSYPDRPGETQYF.

V and J are TRBV5-5 and TRBJ2-2; D remains unclear. Deletions cut 2 bases from V and 1 base from J, with 6 bases between. CDR1 SGHKS and CDR2 YYEKEE come from the germline V gene (reference sequence). The CDR3 contains 14 residues. The CDR3 DNA reads TGTGCCAGCAGCTTCTCGGGGAACACCGGGGAGCTGTTTTTT. It yields the protein CASSFSGNTGELFF. Using reference TRBV5-5 and TRBJ2-2 for the parts outside the CDR3, the full variable domain is DAGVTQSPTHLIKTRGQQVTLRCSPISGHKSVSWYQQVLGQGPQFIFQYYEKEERGRGNFPDRFSARQFPNYSSELNVNALLLGDSALYLCASSFSGNTGELFFGEGSRLTVL.

This chain links TRBV28 with TRBJ1-1; D gene uncertain. Germline CDR1 MDHEN, CDR2 SYDVKM. The germline V and J ends were trimmed by 3 bases and 6 bases, with 5 bases remaining between them. CDR3 size: 11 residues. Here the CDR3 reads CASSFRSEAFF. In DNA form, the CDR3 reads TGTGCCAGCAGTTTTCGTTCTGAAGCTTTCTTT.

This clone was picked up a small number of times. The chain is built from TRBV7-9 and TRBJ1-1; 8 bases are a match to TRBD1. CDR3 length equals 14 residues. J lost 5 bases, V lost 5 bases, and 7 bases had no gene match. The germline V gene has CDR1 SEHNR and CDR2 FQNEAQ (reference sequence). The CDR3 nucleotides read TGTGCCAGCAGCAAAACAGGGGGTAGGACTGAAGCTTTCTTT. Translating it yields CASSKTGGRTEAFF.

The rearrangement uses TRBV6-5 and TRBJ2-2; 8 bases are shared with TRBD2. The germline V gene encodes CDR1 MNHEY and CDR2 SVGAGI. The CDR3 loop spans 14 amino acids. V lost 7 bases, J lost 6 bases, and 7 bases stayed unmatched. Written as DNA, the CDR3 is TGTGCCAGCACCTGGTTAGCGGGGTCCGGGGAGCTGTTTTTT. Its translation: CASTWLAGSGELFF.

CDR3 in amino acids: CSASGSAEAFF. The CDR3 DNA follows: TGCAGTGCTTCCGGTTCGGCTGAAGCTTTCTTT. This chain joins TRBV20-1 and TRBJ1-1; D is uncertain. Germline V lookup: CDR1 DFQATT, CDR2 SNEGSKA (reference sequence). The CDR3 spans 11 residues. V was pared by 5 bases and J by 6 bases, with 10 bases between.

Concerning this clone itself: One junction end disagrees with the germline gene, perhaps due to a read error. The V call is TRBV27, the J call TRBJ1-2; D might be TRBD1 (5 bases). CDR1 and CDR2 from the germline V gene are MNHEY and SMNVEV (reference sequence). CDR3 length equals 12 residues. The CDR3 DNA reads as TGTGCCAGCAGTCCCACTCCCCCCGCACAGGCCTTC. Amino acids: CASSPTPPAQAF.

The CDR3, as DNA: TGTGCCAGTATCCCCAACACCGGGACAGCGAACACCGGGGAGCTGTTTTTT. The encoded protein is CASIPNTGTANTGELFF. The chain employs TRBV19 and TRBJ2-2, with 7 nucleotides matching TRBD1. The CDR3 consists of 17 residues. The germline V gene encodes CDR1 LNHDA and CDR2 SQIVND (reference sequence). Trimming removed 7 bases from V and 0 bases from J; junction bases left unmatched: 11. The full variable domain, completed using reference TRBV19 and TRBJ2-2, is DGGITQSPKYLFRKEGQNVTLSCEQNLNHDAMYWYRQDPGQGLRLIYYSQIVNDFQKGDIAEGYSVSREKKESFPLTVTSAQKNPTAFYLCASIPNTGTANTGELFFGEGSRLTVL.

The V gene is TRBV21-1, the J gene TRBJ1-4. TRBV21-1 is recorded as a pseudogene. CDR3 size: 17 residues. DNA of the CDR3: TGTGCCAGCAGCAAAGTGCCCCGGGAGCTTTTGGGTGAAAAACTGTTTTTT. Translating it yields CASSKVPRELLGEKLFF.

This clone was seen only a few times. The rearrangement joins TRBV18 to TRBJ1-1; possible D gene TRBD1, 6 bases. CDR3 length: 13 amino acids. The V gene lost 4 bases and the J gene lost 3 bases, with 9 bases spanning the gap. The germline CDR1 and CDR2 sequences are KGHSH and LQKENI. This CDR3 reads CASSRQEYTEAFF. In nucleotides, the CDR3 is TGTGCCAGCTCACGACAGGAGTACACTGAAGCTTTCTTT. The whole variable domain, filled in from reference TRBV18 and TRBJ1-1, reads NAGVMQNPRHLVRRRGQEARLRCSPMKGHSHVYWYRQLPEEGLKFMVYLQKENIIDESGMPKERFSAEFPKEGPSILRIQQVVRGDSAAYFCASSRQEYTEAFFGQGTRLTVV.

CDR3 region: CASSLAGGLNTEAFF. The CDR3 region has the DNA TGCGCCAGCAGCTTGGCCGGGGGGCTGAACACTGAAGCTTTCTTT. The gene calls are TRBV5-1 and TRBJ1-1, with a possible D match to TRBD1 (6 bases). The CDR3 covers 15 residues. V was clipped by 0 bases and J by 0 bases, with 9 bases between them. CDR1 SGHRS and CDR2 YFSETQ come from the germline V gene.

The rearrangement uses TRBV5-1 and TRBJ1-6, with D perhaps TRBD1 (6 bases). The CDR3 runs to 15 residues. The germline gives CDR1 SGHRS, CDR2 YFSETQ. Trimming took off 0 bases at V and 4 bases at J, with 8 bases between the two ends. The DNA for the CDR3 is TGCGCCAGCAGCTTGGAGGGGGAGTATAATTCACCCCTCCACTTT. Translation: CASSLEGEYNSPLHF. Full variable domain (outside the CDR3, taken from reference TRBV5-1 and TRBJ1-6): KAGVTQTPRYLIKTRGQQVTLSCSPISGHRSVSWYQQTPGQGLQFLFEYFSETQRNKGNFPGRFSGRQFSNSRSEMNVSTLELGDSALYLCASSLEGEYNSPLHFGNGTRLTVT.

The chain uses TRBV29-1 and TRBJ2-3, with D perhaps matching TRBD1 (5 bases). The V gene lost 5 bases and the J gene lost 0 bases, with 12 bases spanning the gap. Germline V gives CDR1 SQVTM, CDR2 ANQGSEA. CDR3 size: 14 residues. CDR3 coding DNA: TGCAGCGTTATCAGACAGACGAGCACAGATACGCAGTATTTT. This encodes CSVIRQTSTDTQYF.

This clone was detected a few times. This rearrangement joins TRBV29-1 to TRBJ1-4; unclear D gene. The CDR3 extends over 13 amino acids. The V end was cut by 5 bases, the J end by 3 bases, with 10 bases between. Germline-derived CDR1 and CDR2 are SQVTM and ANQGSEA. The CDR3 DNA reads as TGCAGCGTTCTGATTCGGGCTAATGAAAAACTGTTTTTT. It specifies CSVLIRANEKLFF.

The rearrangement links TRBV4-1 to TRBJ1-1; a weak D match, TRBD1 (6 bases). The CDR3 has 14 amino acids. Germline CDR1 is MGHRA and CDR2 is YSYEKL. V shed 4 bases and J shed 6 bases, with 15 bases lying between them. The CDR3 DNA reads as TGCGCCAGCAGCCCTATTCTCAGGGGTGCTGAAGCTTTCTTT. Translating gives CASSPILRGAEAFF.

This clone was recorded many times. V gene TRBV19 combines with J gene TRBJ1-1, with D possibly being TRBD1 (6 bases). Trimming took 4 bases from V and 3 from J, leaving 12 bases between them. Germline V gene lookup returns CDR1 LNHDA and CDR2 SQIVND (reference sequence). The length of the CDR3 is 14 residues. The CDR3 DNA sequence: TGTGCCAGTAGTAAACAGGGTTTAGACACTGAAGCTTTCTTT. It encodes CASSKQGLDTEAFF.